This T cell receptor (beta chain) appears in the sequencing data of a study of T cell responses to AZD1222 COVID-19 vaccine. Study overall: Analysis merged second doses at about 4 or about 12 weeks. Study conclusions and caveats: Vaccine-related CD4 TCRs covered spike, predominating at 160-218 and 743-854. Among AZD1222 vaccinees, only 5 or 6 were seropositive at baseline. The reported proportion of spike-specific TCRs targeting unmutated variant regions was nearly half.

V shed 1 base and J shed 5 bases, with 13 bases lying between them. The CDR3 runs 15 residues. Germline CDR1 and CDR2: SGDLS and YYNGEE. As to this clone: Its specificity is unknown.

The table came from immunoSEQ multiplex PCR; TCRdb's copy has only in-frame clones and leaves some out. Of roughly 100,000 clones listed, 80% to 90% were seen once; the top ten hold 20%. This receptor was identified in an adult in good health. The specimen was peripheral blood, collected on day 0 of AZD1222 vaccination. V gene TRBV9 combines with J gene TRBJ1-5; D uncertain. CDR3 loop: CASSVSGTLDQPQHF. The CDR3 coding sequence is TGTGCCAGCAGCGTAAGTGGAACTCTCGATCAGCCCCAGCATTTT.